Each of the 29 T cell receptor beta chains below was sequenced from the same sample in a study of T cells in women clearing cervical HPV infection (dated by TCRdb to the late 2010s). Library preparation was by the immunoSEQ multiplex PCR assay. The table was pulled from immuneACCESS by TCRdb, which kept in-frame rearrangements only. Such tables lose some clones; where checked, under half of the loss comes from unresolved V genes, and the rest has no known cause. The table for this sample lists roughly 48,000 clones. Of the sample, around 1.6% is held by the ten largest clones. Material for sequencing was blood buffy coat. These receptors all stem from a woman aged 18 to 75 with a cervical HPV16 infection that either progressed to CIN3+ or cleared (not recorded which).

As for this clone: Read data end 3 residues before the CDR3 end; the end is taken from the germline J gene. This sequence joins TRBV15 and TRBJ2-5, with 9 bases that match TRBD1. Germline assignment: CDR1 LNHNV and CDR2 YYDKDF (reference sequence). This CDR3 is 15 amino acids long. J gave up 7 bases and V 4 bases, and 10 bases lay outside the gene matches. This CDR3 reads CATSIRTGGGGTQYF. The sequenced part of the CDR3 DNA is TGTGCCACCAGCATTCGCACAGGGGGCGGCGGGACC.

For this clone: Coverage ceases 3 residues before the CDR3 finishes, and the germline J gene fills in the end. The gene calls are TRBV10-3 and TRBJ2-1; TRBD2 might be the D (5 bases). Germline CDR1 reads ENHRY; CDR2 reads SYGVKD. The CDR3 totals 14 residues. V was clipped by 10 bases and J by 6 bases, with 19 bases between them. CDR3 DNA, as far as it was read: TGTGCCACCGACCCGGGGTTCAGACCCAATGAG. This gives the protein CATDPGFRPNE. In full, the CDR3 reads CATDPGFRPNEQFF.

Incomplete CDR3 DNA: TGTGCCAGTAGTATACTCCCCCTCACAGATACG. Amino acids: CASSILPLTDT. The CDR3 in its entirety is CASSILPLTDTQYF. V is TRBV19 and J is TRBJ2-3; no clear D gene. The sequenced fragment ends 3 residues before the CDR3 boundary, so the rest is inferred from the germline J gene. Germline loops: CDR1 LNHDA, CDR2 SQIVND (reference sequence). CDR3 length equals 14 residues. With 2 bases removed from V and 2 bases from J, the gap between germline ends came to 8 bases.

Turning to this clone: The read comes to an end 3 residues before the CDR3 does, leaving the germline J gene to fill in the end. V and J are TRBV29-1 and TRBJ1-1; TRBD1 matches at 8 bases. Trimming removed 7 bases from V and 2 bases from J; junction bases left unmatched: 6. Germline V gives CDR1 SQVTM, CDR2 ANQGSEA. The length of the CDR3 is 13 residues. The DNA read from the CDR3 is TGCAGCGCGTCGGCAGGGGGCAACACTGAA. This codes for CSASAGGNTE. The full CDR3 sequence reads CSASAGGNTEAFF.

The sequenced CDR3 bases are TGCGCCAGCCGGACTCCTGTAGGAGAAAAA. Protein product: CASRTPVGEK. The whole CDR3 protein is CASRTPVGEKLFF. The chain joins TRBV10-2 to TRBJ1-4; D unclear. The CDR3 end is not reached by the read, which stops 3 residues before it; the germline J gene fills it in. CDR3 length: 13 amino acids. V dropped 8 bases and J dropped 8 bases, with 15 bases sitting between them. The germline gives CDR1 WSHSY, CDR2 SAAADI.

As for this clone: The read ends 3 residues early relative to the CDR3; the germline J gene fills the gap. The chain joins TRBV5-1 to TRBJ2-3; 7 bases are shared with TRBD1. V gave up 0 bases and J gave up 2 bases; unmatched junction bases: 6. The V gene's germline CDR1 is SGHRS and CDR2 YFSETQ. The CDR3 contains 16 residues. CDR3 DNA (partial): TGCGCCAGCAGCTTGGCGCCGGGACAGTACACAGATACG. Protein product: CASSLAPGQYTDT. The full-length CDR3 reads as CASSLAPGQYTDTQYF.

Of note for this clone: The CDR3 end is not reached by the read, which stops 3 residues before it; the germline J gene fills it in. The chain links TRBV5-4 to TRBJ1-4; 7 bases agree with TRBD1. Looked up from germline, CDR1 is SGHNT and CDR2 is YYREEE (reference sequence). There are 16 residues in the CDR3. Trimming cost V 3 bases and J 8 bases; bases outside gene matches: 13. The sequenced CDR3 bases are TGTGCCAGCAGCTCCGCGGAAACAGGGGTAGGCGAAAAA. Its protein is CASSSAETGVGEK. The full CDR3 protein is CASSSAETGVGEKLFF. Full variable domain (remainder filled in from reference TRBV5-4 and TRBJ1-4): ETGVTQSPTHLIKTRGQQVTLRCSSQSGHNTVSWYQQALGQGPQFIFQYYREEENGRGNFPPRFSGLQFPNYSSELNVNALELDDSALYLCASSSAETGVGEKLFFGSGTQLSVL.

CDR3 residues: CSASDPGQANTEAFF. The covered CDR3 bases are TGCAGTGCTAGTGATCCGGGACAGGCGAACACTGAA. The chain has TRBV20-1 and TRBJ1-1, with 8 bases lining up with TRBD1. The read terminates 3 residues before the CDR3 end, so the remaining end is supplied by the germline J gene. CDR1 and CDR2 (germline): DFQATT, SNEGSKA (reference sequence). CDR3 length: 15 residues. The V gene end was trimmed by 3 bases and the J gene end by 1 base; junction bases not matched to a gene: 7.

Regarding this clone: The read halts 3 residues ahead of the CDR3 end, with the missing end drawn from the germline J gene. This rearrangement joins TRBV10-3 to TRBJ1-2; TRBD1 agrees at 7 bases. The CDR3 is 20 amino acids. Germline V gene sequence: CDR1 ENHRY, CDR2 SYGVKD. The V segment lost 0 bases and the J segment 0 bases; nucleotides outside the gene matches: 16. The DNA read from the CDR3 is TGTGCCATCAGTGAGTCGAACGCGTCGGGACAGAAAAATACTAACTATGGC. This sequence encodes CAISESNASGQKNTNYG. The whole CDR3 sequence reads CAISESNASGQKNTNYGYTF.

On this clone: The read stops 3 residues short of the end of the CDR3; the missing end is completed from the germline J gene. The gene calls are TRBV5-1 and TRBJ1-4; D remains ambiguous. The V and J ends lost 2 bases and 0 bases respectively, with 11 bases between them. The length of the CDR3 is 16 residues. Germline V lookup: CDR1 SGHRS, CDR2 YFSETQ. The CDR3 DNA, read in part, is TGCGCCAGCAGCTTCGCAGGTGCCGCAACTAATGAAAAA. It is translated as CASSFAGAATNEK. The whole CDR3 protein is CASSFAGAATNEKLFF.

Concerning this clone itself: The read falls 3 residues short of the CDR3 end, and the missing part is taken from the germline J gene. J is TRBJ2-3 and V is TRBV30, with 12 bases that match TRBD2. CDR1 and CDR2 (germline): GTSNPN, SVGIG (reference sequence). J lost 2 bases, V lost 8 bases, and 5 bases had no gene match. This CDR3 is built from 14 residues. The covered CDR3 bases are TGTGCCGGAGGACTAGCGGGACCCACAGATACG. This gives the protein CAGGLAGPTDT. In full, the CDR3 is CAGGLAGPTDTQYF.

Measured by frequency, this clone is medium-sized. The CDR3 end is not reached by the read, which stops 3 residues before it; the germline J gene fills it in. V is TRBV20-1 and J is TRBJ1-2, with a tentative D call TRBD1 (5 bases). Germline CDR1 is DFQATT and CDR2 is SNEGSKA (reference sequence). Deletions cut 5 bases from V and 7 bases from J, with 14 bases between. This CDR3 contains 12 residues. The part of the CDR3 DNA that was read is TGCAGTGCTTATGTCGGGACTATTGGC. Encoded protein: CSAYVGTIG. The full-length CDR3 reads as CSAYVGTIGYTF.

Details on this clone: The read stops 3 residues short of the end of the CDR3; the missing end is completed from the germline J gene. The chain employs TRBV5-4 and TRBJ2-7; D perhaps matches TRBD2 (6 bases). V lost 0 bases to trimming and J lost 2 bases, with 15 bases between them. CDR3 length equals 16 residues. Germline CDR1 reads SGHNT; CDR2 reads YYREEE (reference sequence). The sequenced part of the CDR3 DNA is TGTGCCAGCAGCTTGGCGGGTGGGGACTTCACCTACGAG. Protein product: CASSLAGGDFTYE. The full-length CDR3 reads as CASSLAGGDFTYEQYF.

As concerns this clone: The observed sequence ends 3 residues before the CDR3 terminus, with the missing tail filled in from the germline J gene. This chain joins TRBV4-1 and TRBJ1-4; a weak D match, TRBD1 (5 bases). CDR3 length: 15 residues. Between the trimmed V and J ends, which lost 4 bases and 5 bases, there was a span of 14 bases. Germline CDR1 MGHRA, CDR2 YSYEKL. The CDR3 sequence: CASSPWGYSNEKLFF. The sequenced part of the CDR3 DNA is TGCGCCAGCAGCCCCTGGGGCTATTCGAATGAAAAA.

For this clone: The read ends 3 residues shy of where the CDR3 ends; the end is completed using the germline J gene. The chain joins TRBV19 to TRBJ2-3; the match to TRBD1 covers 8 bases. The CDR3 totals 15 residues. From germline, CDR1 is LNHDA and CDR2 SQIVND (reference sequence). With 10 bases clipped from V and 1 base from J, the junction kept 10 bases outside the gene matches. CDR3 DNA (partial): TGTGCCACCATGGACAGGGCTGTTCGCACAGATACG. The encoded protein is CATMDRAVRTDT. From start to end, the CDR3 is CATMDRAVRTDTQYF.

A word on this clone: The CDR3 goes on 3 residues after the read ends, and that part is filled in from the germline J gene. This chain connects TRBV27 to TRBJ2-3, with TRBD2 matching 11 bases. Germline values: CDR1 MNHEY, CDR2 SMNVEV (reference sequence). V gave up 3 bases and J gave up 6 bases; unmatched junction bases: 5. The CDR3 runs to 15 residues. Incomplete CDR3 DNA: TGTGCCAGCAGTTTTTTAGCGGGGGGGCCCGATACG. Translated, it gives CASSFLAGGPDT. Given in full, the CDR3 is CASSFLAGGPDTQYF.

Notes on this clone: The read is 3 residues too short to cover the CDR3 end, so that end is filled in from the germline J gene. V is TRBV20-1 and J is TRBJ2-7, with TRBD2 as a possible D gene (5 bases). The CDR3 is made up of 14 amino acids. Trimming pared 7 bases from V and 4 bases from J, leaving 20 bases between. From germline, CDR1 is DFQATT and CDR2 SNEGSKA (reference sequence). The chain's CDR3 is CSVQAPLAFYEQYF. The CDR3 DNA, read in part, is TGCAGTGTTCAAGCCCCCCTAGCTTTTTACGAG.

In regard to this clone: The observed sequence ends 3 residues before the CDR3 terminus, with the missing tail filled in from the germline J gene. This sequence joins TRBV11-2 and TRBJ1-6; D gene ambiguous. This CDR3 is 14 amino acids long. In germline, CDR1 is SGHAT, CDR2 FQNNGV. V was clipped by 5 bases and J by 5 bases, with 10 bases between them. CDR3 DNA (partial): TGTGCCAGCAGCCTAACAGCCCATAATTCACCC. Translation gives CASSLTAHNSP. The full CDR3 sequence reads CASSLTAHNSPLHF.

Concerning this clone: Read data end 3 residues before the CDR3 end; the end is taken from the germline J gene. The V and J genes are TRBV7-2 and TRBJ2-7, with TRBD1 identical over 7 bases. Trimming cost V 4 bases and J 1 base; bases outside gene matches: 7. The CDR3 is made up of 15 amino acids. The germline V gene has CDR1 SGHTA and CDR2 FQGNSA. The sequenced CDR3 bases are TGTGCCAGCAGCTCCCGACAGGGCCCATCCTACGAG. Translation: CASSSRQGPSYE. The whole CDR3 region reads CASSSRQGPSYEQYF.

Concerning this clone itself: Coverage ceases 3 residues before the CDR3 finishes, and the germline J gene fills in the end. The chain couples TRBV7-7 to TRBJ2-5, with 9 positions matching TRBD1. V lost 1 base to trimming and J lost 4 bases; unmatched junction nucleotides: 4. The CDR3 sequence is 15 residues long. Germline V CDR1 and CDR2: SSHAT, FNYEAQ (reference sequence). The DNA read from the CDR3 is TGTGCCAGCAGCTTAGATTTACAGGGGGCAGAGACC. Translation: CASSLDLQGAET. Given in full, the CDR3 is CASSLDLQGAETQYF. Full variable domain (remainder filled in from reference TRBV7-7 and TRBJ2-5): GAGVSQSPRYKVTKRGQDVTLRCDPISSHATLYWYQQALGQGPEFLTYFNYEAQPDKSGLPSDRFSAERPEGSISTLTIQRTEQRDSAMYRCASSLDLQGAETQYFGPGTRLLVL.

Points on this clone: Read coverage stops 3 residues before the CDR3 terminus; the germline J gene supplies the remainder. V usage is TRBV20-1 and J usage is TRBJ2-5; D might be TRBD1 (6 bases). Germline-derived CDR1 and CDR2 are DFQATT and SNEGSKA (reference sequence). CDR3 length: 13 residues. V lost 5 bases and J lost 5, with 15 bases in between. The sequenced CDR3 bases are TGCAGTGCTGCACATGACAGGCCGGAGACC. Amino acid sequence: CSAAHDRPET. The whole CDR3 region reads CSAAHDRPETQYF.

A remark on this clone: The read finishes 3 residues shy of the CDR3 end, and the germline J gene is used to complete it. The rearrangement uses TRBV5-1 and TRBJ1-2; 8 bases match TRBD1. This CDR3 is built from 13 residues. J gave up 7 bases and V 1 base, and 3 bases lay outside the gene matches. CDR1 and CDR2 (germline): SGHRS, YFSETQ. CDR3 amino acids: CASSLPQGGGYTF. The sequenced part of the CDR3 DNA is TGCGCCAGCAGCTTGCCACAGGGGGGTGGC.

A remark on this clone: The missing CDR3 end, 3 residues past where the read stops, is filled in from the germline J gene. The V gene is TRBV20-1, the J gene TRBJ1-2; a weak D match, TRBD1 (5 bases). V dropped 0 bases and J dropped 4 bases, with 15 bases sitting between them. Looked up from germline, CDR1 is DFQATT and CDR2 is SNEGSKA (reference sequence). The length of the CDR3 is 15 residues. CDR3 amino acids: CSARDQSGKIYGYTF. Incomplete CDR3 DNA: TGCAGTGCTAGAGATCAGTCAGGGAAGATCTATGGC.

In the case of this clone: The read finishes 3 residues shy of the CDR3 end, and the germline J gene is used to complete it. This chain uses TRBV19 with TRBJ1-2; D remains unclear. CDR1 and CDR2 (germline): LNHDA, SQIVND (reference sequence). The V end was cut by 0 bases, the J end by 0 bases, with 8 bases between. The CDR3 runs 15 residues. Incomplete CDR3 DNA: TGTGCCAGTAGTATAGAAGACTACCCTAACTATGGC. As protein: CASSIEDYPNYG. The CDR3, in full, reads CASSIEDYPNYGYTF.

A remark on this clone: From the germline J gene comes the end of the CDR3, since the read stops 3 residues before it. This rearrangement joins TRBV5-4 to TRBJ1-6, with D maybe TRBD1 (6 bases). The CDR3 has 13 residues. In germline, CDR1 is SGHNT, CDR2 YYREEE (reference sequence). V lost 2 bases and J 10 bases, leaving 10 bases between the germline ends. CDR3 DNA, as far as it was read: TGTGCCAGCAGCTTCACAGGGAACTCACCC. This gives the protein CASSFTGNSP. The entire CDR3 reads CASSFTGNSPLHF.

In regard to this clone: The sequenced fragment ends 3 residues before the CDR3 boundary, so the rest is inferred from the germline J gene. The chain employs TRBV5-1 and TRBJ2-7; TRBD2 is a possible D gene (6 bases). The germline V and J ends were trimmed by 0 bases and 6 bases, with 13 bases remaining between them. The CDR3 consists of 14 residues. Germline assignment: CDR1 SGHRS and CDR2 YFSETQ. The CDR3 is CASSLDGTSSEQYF. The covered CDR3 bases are TGCGCCAGCAGCTTGGATGGGACTTCAAGCGAG.

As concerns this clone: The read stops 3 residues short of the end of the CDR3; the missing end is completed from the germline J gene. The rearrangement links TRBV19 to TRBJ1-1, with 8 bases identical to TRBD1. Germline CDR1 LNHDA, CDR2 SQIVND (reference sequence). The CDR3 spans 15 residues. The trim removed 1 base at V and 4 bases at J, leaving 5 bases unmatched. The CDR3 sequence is CASSIATTGGTEAFF. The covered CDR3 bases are TGTGCCAGTAGTATAGCTACCACAGGGGGCACTGAA.

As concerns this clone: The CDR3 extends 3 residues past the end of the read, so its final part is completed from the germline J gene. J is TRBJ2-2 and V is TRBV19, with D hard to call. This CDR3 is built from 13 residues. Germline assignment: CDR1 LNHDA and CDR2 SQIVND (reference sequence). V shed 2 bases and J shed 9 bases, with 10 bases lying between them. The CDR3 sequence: CASSINFPRELFF. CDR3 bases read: TGTGCCAGTAGTATAAACTTCCCCCGGGAG.

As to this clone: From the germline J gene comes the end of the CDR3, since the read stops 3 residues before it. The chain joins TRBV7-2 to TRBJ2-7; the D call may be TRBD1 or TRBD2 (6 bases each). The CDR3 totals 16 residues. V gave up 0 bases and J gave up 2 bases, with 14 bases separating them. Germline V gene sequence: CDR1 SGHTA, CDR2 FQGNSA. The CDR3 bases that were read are TGTGCCAGCAGCTTAGCGGGCGGGACAAGGACCTACGAG. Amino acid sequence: CASSLAGGTRTYE. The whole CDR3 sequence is CASSLAGGTRTYEQYF. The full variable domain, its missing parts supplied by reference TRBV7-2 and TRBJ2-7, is GAGVSQSPSNKVTEKGKDVELRCDPISGHTALYWYRQSLGQGLEFLIYFQGNSAPDKSGLPSDRFSAERTGGSVSTLTIQRTQQEDSAVYLCASSLAGGTRTYEQYFGPGTRLTVT.